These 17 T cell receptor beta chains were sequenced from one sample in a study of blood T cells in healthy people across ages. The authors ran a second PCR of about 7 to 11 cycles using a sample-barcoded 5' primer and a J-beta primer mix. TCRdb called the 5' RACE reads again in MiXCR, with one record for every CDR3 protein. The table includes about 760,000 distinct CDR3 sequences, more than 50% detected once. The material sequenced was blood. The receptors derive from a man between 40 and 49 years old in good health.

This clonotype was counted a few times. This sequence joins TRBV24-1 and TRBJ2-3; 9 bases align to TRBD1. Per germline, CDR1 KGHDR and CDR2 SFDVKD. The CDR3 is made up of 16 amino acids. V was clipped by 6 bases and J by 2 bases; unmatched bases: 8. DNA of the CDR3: TGTGCCACCAGTTCCCCGGACAGGGGCTTCACAGATACGCAGTATTTT. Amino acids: CATSSPDRGFTDTQYF.

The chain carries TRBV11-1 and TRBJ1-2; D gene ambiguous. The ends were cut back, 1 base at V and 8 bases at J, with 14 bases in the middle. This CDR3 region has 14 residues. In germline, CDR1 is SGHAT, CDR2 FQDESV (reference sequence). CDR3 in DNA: TGTGCCAGCAGCTTAGGGACGTCCGGTAGCGGCTACACCTTC. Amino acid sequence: CASSLGTSGSGYTF.

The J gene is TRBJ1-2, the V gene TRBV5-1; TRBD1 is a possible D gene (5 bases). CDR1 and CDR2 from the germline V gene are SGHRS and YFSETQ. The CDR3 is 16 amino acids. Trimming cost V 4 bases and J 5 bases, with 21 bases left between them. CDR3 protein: CASSPPSTAPGYGYTF. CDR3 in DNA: TGCGCCAGCAGCCCCCCATCGACAGCCCCTGGATATGGCTACACCTTC.

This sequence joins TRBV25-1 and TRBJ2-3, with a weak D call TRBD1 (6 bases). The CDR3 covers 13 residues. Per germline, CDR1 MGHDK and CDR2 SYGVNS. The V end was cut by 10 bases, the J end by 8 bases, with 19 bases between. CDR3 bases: TGTGCCACCGCGGACAGACCTTCGGGTACGCAGTATTTT. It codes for CATADRPSGTQYF.

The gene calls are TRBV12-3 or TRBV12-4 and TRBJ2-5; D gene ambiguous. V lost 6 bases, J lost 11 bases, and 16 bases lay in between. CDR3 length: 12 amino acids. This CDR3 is CASSPPFNEQYF. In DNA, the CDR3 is TGTGCCAGCAGCCCGCCTTTCAATGAGCAGTACTTC.

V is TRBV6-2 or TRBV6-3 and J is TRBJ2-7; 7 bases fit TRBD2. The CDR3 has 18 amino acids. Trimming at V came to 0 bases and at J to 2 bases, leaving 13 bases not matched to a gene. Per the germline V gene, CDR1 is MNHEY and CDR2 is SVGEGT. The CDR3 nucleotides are TGTGCCAGCAGTTACTCGATTAAGGCGGGAGAACATACCTACGAGCAGTACTTC. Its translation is CASSYSIKAGEHTYEQYF.

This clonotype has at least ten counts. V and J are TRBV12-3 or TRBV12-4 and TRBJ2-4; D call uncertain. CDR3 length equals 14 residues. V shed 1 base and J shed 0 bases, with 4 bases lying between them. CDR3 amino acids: CASSLGLAKNIQYF. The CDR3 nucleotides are TGTGCCAGCAGTTTAGGTCTAGCCAAAAACATTCAGTACTTC.

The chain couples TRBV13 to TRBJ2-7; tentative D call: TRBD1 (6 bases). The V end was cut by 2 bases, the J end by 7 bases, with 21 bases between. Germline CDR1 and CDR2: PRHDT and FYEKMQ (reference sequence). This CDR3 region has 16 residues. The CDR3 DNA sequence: TGTGCCAGCAGCTTACTGACAGGCCTTGCCTACAATGAGCAGTACTTC. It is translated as CASSLLTGLAYNEQYF.

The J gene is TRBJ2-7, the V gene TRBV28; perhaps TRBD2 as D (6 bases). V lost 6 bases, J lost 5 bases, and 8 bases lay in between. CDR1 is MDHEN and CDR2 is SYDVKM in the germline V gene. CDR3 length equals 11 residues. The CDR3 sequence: CASRTRDEQYF. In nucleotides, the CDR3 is TGTGCCAGCAGGACTAGGGACGAGCAGTACTTC.

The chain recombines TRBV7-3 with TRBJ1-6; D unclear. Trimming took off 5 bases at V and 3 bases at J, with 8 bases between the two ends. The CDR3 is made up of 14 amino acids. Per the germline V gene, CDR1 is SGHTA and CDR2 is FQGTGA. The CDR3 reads CASSQEDYNSPLHF. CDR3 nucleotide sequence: TGTGCCAGCAGCCAAGAGGACTATAATTCACCCCTCCACTTT.

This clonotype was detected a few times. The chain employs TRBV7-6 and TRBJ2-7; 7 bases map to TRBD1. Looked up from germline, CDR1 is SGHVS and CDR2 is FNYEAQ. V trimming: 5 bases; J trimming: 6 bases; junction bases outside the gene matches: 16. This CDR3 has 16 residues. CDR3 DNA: TGTGCCAGCAGCCGATCGGTGGGACAGCTTTTAGGCGAGCAGTACTTC. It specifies CASSRSVGQLLGEQYF.

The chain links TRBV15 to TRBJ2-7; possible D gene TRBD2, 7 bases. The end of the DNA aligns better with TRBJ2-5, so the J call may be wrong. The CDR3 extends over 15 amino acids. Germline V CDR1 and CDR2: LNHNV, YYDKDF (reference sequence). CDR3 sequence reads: CATSRDQLGGATQYF. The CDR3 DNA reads TGTGCCACCAGCAGAGATCAGCTGGGGGGGGCGACCCAGTACTTC.

CDR3 sequence reads: CASSYEVGTEAFF. As DNA, the CDR3 is TGTGCCAGCAGCTACGAGGTGGGCACTGAAGCTTTCTTT. The V and J genes are TRBV6-5 and TRBJ1-1; no reliable D call. CDR1 MNHEY and CDR2 SVGAGI come from the germline V gene. V dropped 6 bases and J dropped 4 bases, with 12 bases sitting between them. The CDR3 is 13 residues long.

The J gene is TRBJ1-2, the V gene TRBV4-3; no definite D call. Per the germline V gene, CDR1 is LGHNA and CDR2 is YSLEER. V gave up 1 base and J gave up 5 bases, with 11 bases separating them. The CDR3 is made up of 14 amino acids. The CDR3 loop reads CASSQGIQIYGYTF. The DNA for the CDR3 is TGCGCCAGCAGCCAAGGAATACAGATATATGGCTACACCTTC.

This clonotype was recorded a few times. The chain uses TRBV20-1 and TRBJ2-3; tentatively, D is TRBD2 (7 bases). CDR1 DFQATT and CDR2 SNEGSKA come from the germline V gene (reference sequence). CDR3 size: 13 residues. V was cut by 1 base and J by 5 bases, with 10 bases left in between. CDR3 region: CSARAGGIDTQYF. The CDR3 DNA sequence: TGCAGTGCTAGAGCGGGGGGCATAGATACGCAGTATTTT.

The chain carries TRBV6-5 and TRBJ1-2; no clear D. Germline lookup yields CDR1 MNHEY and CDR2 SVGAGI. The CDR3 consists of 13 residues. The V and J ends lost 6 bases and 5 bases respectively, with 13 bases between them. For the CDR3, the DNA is TGTGCCAGCAGCGAGCAGACGGCTTATGGCTACACCTTC. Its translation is CASSEQTAYGYTF.

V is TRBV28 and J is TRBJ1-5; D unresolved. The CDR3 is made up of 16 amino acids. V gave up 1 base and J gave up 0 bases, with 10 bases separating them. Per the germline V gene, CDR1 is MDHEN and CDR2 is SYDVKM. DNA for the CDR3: TGTGCCAGCAGTTTATATAGGGATTATAGCAATCAGCCCCAGCATTTT. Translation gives CASSLYRDYSNQPQHF.